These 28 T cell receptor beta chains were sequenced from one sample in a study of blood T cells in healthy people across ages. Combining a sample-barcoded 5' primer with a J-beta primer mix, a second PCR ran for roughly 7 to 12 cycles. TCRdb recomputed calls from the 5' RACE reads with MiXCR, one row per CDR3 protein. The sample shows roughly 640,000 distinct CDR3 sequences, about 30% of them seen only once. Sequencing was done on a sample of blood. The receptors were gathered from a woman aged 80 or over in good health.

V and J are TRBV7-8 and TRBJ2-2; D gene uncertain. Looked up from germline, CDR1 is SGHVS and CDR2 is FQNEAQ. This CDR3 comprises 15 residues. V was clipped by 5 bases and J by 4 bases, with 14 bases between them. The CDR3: CASSPFGLLTGELFF. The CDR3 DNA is TGTGCCAGCAGCCCCTTCGGCCTCCTCACCGGGGAGCTGTTTTTT.

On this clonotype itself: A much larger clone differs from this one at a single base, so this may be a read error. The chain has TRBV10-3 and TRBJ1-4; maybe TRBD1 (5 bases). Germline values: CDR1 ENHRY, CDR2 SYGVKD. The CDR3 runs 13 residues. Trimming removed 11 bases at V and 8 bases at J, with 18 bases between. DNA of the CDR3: TGTGCCGGCAGGGACGGGAGGGAGGAAAAACTGTTTTTT. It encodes CAGRDGREEKLFF.

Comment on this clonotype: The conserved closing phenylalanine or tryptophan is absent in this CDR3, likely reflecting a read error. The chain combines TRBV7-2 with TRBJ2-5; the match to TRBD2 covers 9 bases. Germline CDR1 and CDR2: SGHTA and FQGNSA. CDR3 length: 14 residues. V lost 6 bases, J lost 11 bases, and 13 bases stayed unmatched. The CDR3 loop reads CASRPSGENNEQYS. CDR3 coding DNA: TGTGCCAGCAGGCCTAGCGGGGAGAACAATGAGCAGTACTCC.

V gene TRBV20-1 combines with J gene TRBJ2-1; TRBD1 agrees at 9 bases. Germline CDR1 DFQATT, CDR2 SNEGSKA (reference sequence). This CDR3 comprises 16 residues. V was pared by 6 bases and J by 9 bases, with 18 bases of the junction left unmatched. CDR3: CSATPIQDRGPTEQFF. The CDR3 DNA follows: TGCAGTGCCACTCCTATCCAGGACAGGGGACCTACTGAGCAGTTCTTC.

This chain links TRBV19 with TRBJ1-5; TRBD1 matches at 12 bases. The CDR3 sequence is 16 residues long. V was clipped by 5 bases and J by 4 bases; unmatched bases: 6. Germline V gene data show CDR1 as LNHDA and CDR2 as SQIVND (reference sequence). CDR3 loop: CASSFGTGGRNQPQHF. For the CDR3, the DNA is TGTGCCAGTAGTTTTGGGACAGGGGGCCGAAATCAGCCCCAGCATTTT.

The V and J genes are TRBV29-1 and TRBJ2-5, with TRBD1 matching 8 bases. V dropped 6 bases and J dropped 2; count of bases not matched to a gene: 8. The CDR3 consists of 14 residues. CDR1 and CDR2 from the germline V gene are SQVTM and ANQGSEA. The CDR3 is CSVSGTGRQETQYF. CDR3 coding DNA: TGCAGCGTCTCCGGGACAGGTAGACAAGAGACCCAGTACTTC. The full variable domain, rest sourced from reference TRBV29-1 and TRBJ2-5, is SAVISQKPSRDICQRGTSLTIQCQVDSQVTMMFWYRQQPGQSLTLIATANQGSEATYESGFVIDKFPISRPNLTFSTLTVSNMSPEDSSIYLCSVSGTGRQETQYFGPGTRLLVL.

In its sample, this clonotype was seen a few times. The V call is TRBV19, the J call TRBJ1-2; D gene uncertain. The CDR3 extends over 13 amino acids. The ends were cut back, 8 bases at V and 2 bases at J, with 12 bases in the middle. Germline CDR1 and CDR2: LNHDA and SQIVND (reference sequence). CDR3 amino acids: CASRAQTNYGYTF. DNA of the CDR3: TGTGCCAGTCGGGCCCAAACGAACTATGGCTACACCTTC.

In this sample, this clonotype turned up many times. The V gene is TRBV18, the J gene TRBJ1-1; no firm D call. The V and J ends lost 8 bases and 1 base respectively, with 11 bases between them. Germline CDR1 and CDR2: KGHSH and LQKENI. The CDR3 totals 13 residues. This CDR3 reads CASSPPGNTEAFF. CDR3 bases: TGTGCCAGCAGCCCCCCGGGGAACACTGAAGCTTTCTTT.

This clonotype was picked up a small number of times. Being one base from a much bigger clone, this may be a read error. DNA of the CDR3: TGTGCCGTCGGGGGGAGCTCCTACAATGAGCAGTACTTC. This codes for CAVGGSSYNEQYF. The chain employs TRBV10-3 and TRBJ2-1; 7 bases are a match to TRBD2. TRBJ2-7 matches the DNA end more closely, so the J call is doubtful. Germline-derived CDR1 and CDR2 are ENHRY and SYGVKD. The CDR3 covers 13 residues.

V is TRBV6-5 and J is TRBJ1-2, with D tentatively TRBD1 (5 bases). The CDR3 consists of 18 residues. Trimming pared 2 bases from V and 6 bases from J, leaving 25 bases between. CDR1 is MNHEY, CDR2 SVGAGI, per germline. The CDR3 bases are TGTGCCAGCAGTTACAGGCTACAGGCAGCGCCGGGGGGGGATGGCTACACCTTC. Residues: CASSYRLQAAPGGDGYTF.

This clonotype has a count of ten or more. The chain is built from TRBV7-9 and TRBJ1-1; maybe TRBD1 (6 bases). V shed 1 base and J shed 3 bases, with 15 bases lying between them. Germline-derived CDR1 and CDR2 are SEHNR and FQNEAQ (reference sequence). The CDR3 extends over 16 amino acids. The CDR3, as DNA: TGTGCCAGCAGCTTAGGTCTTGGGGGCGCGTACACTGAAGCTTTCTTT. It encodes CASSLGLGGAYTEAFF.

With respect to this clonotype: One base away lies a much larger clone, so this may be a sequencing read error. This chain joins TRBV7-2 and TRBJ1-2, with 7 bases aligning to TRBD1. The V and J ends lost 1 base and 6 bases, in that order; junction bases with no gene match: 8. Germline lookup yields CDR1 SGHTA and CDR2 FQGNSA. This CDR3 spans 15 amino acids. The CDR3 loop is CASSLETGLKDGYTF. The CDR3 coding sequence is TGTGCCAGCAGCTTAGAGACAGGGCTGAAGGATGGCTACACCTTC.

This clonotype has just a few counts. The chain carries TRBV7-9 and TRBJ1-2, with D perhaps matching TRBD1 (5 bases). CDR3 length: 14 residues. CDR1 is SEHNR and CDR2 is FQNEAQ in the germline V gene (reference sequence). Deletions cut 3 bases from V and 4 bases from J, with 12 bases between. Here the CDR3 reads CASSLDLTGYGYTF. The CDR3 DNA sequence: TGTGCCAGCAGCTTGGACCTTACAGGCTATGGCTACACCTTC.

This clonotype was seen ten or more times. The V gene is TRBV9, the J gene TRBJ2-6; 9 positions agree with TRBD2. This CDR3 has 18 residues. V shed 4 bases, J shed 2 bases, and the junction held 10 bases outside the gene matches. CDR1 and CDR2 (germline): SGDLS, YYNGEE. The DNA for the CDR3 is TGTGCCAGCAGCCTCCCTGGGGGACTAGCAGCTGGGGCCAACGTCCTGACTTTC. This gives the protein CASSLPGGLAAGANVLTF.

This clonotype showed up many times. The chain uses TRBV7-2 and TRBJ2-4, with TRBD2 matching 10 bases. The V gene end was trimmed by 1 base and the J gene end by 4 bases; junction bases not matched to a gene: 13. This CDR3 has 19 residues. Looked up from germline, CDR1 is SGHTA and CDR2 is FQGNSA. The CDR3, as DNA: TGTGCCAGCAGCTTAGAACTCCCGCAAGCGGGGGGGCTGAAAAACATTCAGTACTTC. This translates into CASSLELPQAGGLKNIQYF. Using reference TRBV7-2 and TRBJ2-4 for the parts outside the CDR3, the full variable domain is GAGVSQSPSNKVTEKGKDVELRCDPISGHTALYWYRQSLGQGLEFLIYFQGNSAPDKSGLPSDRFSAERTGGSVSTLTIQRTQQEDSAVYLCASSLELPQAGGLKNIQYFGAGTRLSVL.

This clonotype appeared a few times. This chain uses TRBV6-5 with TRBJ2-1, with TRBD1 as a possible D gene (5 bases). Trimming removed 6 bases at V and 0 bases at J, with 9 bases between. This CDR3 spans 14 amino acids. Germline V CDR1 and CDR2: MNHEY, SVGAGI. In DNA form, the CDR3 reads TGTGCCAGCAGAGGACAAGTCTCCTACAATGAGCAGTTCTTC. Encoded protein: CASRGQVSYNEQFF.

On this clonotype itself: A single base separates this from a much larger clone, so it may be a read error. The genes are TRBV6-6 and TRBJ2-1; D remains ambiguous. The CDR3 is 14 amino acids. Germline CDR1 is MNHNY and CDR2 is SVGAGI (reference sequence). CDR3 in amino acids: CASSYGVVNNGQFF. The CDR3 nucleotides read TGTGCCAGCAGTTATGGGGTGGTAAATAATGGGCAGTTCTTC.

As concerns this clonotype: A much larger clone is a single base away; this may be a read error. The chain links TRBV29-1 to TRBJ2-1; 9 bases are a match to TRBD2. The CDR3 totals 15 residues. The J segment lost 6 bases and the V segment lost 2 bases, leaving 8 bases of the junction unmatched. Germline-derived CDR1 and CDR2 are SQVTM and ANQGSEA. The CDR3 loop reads CSVESIAGACNEQFF. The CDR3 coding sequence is TGCAGCGTTGAATCCATAGCGGGGGCGTGCAATGAGCAGTTCTTC.

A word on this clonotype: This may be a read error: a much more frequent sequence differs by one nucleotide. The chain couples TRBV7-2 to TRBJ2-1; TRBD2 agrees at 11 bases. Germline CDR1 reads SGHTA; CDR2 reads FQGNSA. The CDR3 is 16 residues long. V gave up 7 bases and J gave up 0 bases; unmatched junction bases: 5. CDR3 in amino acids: CASKRLAGSSYNEQFF. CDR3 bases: TGTGCCAGCAAGAGACTAGCGGGGAGCTCCTACAATGAGCAGTTCTTC.

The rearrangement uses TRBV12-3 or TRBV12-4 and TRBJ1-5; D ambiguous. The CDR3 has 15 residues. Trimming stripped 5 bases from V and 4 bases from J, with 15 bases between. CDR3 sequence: CASSPADSLNQPQHF. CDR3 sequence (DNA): TGTGCCAGCAGTCCTGCGGACTCCCTAAATCAGCCCCAGCATTTT.

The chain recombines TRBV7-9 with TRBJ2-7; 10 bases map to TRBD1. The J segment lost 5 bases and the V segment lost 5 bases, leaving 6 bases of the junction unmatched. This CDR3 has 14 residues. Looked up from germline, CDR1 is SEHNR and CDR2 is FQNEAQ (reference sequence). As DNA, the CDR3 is TGTGCCAGCAGCCCCCGGGACAGGGGACACGAGCAGTACTTC. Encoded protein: CASSPRDRGHEQYF.

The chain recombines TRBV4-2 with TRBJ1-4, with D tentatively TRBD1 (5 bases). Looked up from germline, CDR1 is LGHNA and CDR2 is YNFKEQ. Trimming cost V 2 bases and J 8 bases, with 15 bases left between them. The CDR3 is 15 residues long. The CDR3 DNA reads TGTGCCAGCAGCCAAAGGGCCGCAGGGTGGGAAAAACTGTTTTTT. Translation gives CASSQRAAGWEKLFF.

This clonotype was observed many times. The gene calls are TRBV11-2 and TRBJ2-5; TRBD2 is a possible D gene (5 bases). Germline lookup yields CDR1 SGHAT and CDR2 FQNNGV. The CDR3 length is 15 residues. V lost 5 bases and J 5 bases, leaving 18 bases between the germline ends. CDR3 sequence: CASSQSGILGETQYF. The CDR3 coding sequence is TGTGCCAGCAGCCAATCGGGGATACTGGGGGAGACCCAGTACTTC.

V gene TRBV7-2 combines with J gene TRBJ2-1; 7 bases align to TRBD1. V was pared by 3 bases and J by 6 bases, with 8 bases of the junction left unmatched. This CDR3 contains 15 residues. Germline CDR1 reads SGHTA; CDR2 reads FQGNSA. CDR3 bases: TGTGCCAGCAGCTTTACAGGGGAAAGGGGCAATGAGCAGTTCTTC. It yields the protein CASSFTGERGNEQFF.

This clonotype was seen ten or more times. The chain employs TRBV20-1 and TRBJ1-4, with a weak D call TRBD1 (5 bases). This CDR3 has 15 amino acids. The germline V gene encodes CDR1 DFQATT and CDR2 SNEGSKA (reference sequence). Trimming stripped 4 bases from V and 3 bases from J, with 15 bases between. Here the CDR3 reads CSATWQGRSNEKLFF. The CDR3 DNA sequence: TGCAGTGCTACCTGGCAGGGCAGGTCTAATGAAAAACTGTTTTTT.

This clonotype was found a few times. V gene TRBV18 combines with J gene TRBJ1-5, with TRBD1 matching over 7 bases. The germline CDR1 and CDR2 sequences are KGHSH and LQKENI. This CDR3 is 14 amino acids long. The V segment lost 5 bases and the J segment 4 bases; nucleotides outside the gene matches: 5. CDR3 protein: CASSFDRANQPQHF. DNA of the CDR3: TGTGCCAGCTCATTTGACAGGGCGAATCAGCCCCAGCATTTT.

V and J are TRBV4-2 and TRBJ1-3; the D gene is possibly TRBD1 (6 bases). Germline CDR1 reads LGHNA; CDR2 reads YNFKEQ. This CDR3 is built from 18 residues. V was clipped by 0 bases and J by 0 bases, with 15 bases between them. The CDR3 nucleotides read TGTGCCAGCAGCCAAGATCTTAGGGGGATCACCTCTGGAAACACCATATATTTT. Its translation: CASSQDLRGITSGNTIYF.

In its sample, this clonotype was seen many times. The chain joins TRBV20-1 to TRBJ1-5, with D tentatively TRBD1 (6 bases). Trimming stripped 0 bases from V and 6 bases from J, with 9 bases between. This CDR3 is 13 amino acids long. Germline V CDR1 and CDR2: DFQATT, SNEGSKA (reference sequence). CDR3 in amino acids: CSARETGGQPQHF. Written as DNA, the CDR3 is TGCAGTGCTAGAGAGACAGGTGGTCAGCCCCAGCATTTT.